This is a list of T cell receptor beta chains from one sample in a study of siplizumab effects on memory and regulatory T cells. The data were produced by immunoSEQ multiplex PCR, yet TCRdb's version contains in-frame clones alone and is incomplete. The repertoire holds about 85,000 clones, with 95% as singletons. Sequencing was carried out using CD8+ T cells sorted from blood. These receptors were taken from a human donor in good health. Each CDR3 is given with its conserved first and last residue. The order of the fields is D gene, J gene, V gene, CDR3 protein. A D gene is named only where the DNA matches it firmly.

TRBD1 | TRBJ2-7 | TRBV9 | CASSPGQGTSYEQYF
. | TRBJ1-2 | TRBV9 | CASSVAENYGYTF
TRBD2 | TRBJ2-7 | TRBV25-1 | CASSAVPPRGGSENEQYF
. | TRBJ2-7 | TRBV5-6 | CASSLGYYEQYF
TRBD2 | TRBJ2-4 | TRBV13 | CASSPGLAGSNIQYF
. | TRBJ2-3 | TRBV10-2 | CASSHRFTDTQYF
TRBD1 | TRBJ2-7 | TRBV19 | CASSTGQGYSYEQYF
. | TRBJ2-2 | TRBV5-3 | CARRPGGELFF
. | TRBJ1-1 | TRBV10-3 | CAISELIGSTEAFF
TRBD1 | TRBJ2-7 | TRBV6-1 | CASRRQGSPYEQYF
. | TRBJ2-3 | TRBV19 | CASSISSTLSTDTQYF
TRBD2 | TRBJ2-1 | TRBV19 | CASSIRRTSGHNEQFF
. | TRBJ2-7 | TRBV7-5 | CARSIDGAHYEQYF
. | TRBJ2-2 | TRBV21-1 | CASPGQRTGELFF
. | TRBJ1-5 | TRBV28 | CASSLTPQGGNQPQHF
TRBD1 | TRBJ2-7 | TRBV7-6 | CASSSGTGTYEQYF
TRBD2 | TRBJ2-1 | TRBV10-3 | CAISEWRGGNNEQFF
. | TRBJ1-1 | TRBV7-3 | CASSLVRGEAFF
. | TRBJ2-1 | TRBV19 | CATTRVGYNEQFF
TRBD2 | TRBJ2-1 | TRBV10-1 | CASSHGTSGRNEQFF
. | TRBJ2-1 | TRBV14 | CASSQDSSWDEQFF
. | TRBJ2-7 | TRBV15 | CATSRRPLARPYEQYF
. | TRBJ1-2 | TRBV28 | CASRAVIGSNYGYTF
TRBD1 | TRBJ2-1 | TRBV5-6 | CASSPGTGEAYNEQFF
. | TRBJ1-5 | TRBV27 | CASSLSGPYSNQPQHF
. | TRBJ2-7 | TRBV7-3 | CASSLDGSLGEQYF
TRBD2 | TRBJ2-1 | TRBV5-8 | CASTLTSATYNEQFF
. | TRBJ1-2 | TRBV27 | CASSPLATTNYGYTF
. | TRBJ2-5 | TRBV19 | CASSRTEETQYF
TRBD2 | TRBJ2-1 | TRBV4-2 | CASSLLAGERNEQFF
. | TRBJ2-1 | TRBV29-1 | CSVPGQFF
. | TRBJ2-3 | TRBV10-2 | CASSESVLPSTDTQYF
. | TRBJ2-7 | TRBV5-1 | CASSLGAGGYEQYF
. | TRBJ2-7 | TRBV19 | CASSPQMGYEQYF
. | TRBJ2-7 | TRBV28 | CASRPLGGTYEQYF
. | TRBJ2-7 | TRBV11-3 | CASSSKGGEQYF
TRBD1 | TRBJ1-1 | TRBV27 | CASSLSSRGLVAFF
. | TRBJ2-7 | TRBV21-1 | CASSKAGLLYEQYF
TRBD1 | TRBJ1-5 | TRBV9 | CASSETGSNQPQHF
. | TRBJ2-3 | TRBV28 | CASRLTAGGTDTQYF
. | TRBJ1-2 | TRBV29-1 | CSVEGRTGPNYGYTF